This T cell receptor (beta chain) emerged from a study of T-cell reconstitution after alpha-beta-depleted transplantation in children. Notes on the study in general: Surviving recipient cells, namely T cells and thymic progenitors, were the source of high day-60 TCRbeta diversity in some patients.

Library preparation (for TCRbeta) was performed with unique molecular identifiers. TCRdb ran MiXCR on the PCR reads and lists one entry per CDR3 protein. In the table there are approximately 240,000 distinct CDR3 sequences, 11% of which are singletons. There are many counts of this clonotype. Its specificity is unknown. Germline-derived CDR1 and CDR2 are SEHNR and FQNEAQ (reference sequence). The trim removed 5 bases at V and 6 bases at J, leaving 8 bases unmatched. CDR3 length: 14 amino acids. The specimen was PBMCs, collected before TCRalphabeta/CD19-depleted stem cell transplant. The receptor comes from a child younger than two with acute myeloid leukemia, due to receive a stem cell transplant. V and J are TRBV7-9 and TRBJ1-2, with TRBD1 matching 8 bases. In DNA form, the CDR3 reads TGTGCCAGCAGCGGAGACAGGGGAATCGATGGCTACACCTTC. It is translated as CASSGDRGIDGYTF.